This TCR beta chain was recorded in a study of T cell repertoires in cytomegalovirus infection. This clonotype has more than one count but fewer than ten. What it binds is unknown. General observations from the study: Across the ex vivo response, the dominant clonotypes were HLA-C-restricted CMV-specific TCR beta clonotypes.

The CDR3 is made up of 16 amino acids. Trimming took 4 bases from V and 6 from J; bases not matched to a gene: 12. TCRdb re-derived calls from the reads in MiXCR, one entry per CDR3 protein. The sample holds 150,000 to 200,000 distinct CDR3 sequences, approximately 18% seen once. The sequence was obtained from a human donor in good health (CMV status not recorded). Some clones in this sample may be carry-over from other donors' samples. The rearrangement uses TRBV12-3 or TRBV12-4 and TRBJ2-1, with 7 bases identical to TRBD1. The sample taken for sequencing was CD8+ T cells from PBMCs. In DNA, the CDR3 is TGTGCCAGCAGTTGGGGTCCAGCGACAGGGTCCAATGAGCAGTTCTTC. It is translated as CASSWGPATGSNEQFF.